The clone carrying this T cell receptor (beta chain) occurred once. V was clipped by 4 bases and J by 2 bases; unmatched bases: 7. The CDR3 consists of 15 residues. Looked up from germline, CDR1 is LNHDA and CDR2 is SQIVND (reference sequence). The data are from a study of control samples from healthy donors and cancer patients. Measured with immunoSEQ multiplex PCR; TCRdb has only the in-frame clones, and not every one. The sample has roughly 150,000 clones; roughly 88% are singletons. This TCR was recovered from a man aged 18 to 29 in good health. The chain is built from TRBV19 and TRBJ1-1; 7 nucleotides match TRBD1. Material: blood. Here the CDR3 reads CASSTGQYFNTEAFF. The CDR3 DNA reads TGTGCCAGTAGTACGGGACAGTACTTTAACACTGAAGCTTTCTTT.